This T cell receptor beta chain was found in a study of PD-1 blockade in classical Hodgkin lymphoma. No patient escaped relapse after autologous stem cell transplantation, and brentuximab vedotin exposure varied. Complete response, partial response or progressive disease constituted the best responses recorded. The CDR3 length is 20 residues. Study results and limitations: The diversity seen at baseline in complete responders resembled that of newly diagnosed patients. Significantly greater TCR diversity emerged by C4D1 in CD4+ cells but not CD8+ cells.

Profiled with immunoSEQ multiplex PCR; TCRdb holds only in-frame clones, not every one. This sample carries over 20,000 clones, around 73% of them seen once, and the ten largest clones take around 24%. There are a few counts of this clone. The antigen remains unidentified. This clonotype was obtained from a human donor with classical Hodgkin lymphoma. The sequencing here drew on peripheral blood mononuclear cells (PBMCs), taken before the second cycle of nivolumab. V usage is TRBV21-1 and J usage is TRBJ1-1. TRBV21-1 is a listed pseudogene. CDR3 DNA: TGTGCCAGCAGCAAACCAGGTTCGGATGGGGCAGGGAGGCTGAACACTGAAGCTTTCTTT. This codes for CASSKPGSDGAGRLNTEAFF.